This TCR beta chain emerged from a study of technical replicates of blood from several donors. This CDR3 has 14 residues. The germline gives CDR1 LNHNV, CDR2 YYDKDF (reference sequence). V shed 8 bases, J shed 5 bases, and the junction held 5 bases outside the gene matches. Profiling relied on immunoSEQ multiplex PCR, and the TCRdb table lists in-frame clones only, not all of them. The table lists around 90,000 clones, about 94% of them singletons, with approximately 0.41% in the top ten. Sequenced sample: T cells isolated from PBMCs. V is TRBV15 and J is TRBJ2-2; 10 positions agree with TRBD1. This clonotype was obtained from a human donor in good health. The CDR3 region is CATARDRGTGELFF. As DNA, the CDR3 is TGTGCCACCGCGAGGGACAGGGGAACCGGGGAGCTGTTTTTT.